These T cell receptor beta chains were read from a single sample in a study of beta chain features in type 1 diabetes. Only in-frame clones appear in the TCRdb table, and some are missing; sequencing was by immunoSEQ multiplex PCR. The sample has under 400,000 clones; 10% to 15% are singletons. The sequenced sample consisted of naive CD4+ T cells from blood. These receptors were obtained from a woman aged 18-29 years with type 1 diabetes. Both conserved end residues are part of each CDR3. A D gene is named only where the DNA matches it firmly. Only some rows state a clone size, as once, few, many or a class for expanded clones.

d_gene	abundance	v_gene	j_gene	CDR3nt	CDR3aa
NA	few	TRBV29-1	TRBJ2-2	TGCAGCGCCTCGCTGGGGCTAAACACCGGGGAGCTGTTTTTT	CSASLGLNTGELFF
TRBD2	few	TRBV5-1	TRBJ2-7	TGCGCCAGCAGCTTTGGTACTAGCGGTTCCTACGAGCAGTACTTC	CASSFGTSGSYEQYF
NA	few	TRBV21-1	TRBJ2-7	TGTGCCAGCAGCAAATTTATGAGAACCTACGAGCAGTACTTC	CASSKFMRTYEQYF
NA	NA	TRBV10-2	TRBJ1-1	TGCGCCAGCGGGAGGACATTCATGAACACTGAAGCTTTCTTT	CASGRTFMNTEAFF
TRBD1	NA	TRBV4-1	TRBJ1-2	TGCGCCAGCAGCCTGGTTGGGACAGCCAACTATGGCTACACCTTC	CASSLVGTANYGYTF
TRBD2	NA	TRBV2	TRBJ2-3	TGTGCCAGCGGGGGACTAGCGGGAAAAGATACGCAGTATTTT	CASGGLAGKDTQYF
TRBD2	NA	TRBV5-1	TRBJ2-4	TGCGCCAGCAGCGAGCTGACTAGCGGGAGTGCTCAGTACTTC	CASSELTSGSAQYF
TRBD1	NA	TRBV5-6	TRBJ1-1	TGTGCCAGCAGCTTGGAAGGACAGGGGTTTAGGGACACTGAAGCTTTCTTT	CASSLEGQGFRDTEAFF
NA	NA	TRBV9	TRBJ2-5	TGTGCCAGCAGCGCCGGTGTGGAGACCCAGTACTTC	CASSAGVETQYF
TRBD1	NA	TRBV19	TRBJ2-7	TGTGCCAGTAGTACTCCGACAGGGGGCTGGCGTGGCGAGCAGTACTTC	CASSTPTGGWRGEQYF
NA	NA	TRBV29-1	TRBJ1-1	TGCAGCGTCATAGCGGACACTGAAGCTTTCTTT	CSVIADTEAFF
NA	NA	TRBV7-9	TRBJ2-7	TGTGCCAGCAGCAGTGAGGGGGGGACCAGCTCCTACGAGCAGTACTTC	CASSSEGGTSSYEQYF
NA	NA	TRBV30	TRBJ2-3	TGTGCCTGGAGTGTACAGTCTTCGGCCACAGATACGCAGTATTTT	CAWSVQSSATDTQYF
NA	NA	TRBV29-1	TRBJ1-2	TGCAGCGATAGGACAGTCTATGGCTACACCTTC	CSDRTVYGYTF
NA	few	TRBV5-4	TRBJ2-6	TGTGCCAGCAGGGGTAGGGGTCTCGTTGGCTCTGGGGCCAACGTCCTGACTTTC	CASRGRGLVGSGANVLTF
TRBD1	NA	TRBV28	TRBJ1-2	TGTGCCAGCAGTCTGAGGACAGGTTGGCACTATGGCTACACCTTC	CASSLRTGWHYGYTF
NA	NA	TRBV2	TRBJ2-7	TGTGCCAGCAGCATCCAGTACGAGCAGTACTTC	CASSIQYEQYF
TRBD1	NA	TRBV14	TRBJ1-2	TGTGCCAGCAGCCCGACAGGGGTTTCCTATGGCTACACCTTC	CASSPTGVSYGYTF
NA	few	TRBV10-3	TRBJ2-5	TGTGCCAGTTGGGGCGAGACCCAGTACTTC	CASWGETQYF
NA	few	TRBV27	TRBJ2-7	TGTGCCAGCAGCCTATGGGTGAGGGCTCGCTACGAGCAGTACTTC	CASSLWVRARYEQYF
NA	NA	TRBV7-2	TRBJ1-4	TGTGCCAGCAGCTTAAGTTGGGGGCAACTGTTTTTT	CASSLSWGQLFF
TRBD1	few	TRBV28	TRBJ1-5	TGTGCCTCAGACGGACAGGGAGGGCAGCCCCAGCATTTT	CASDGQGGQPQHF
TRBD2	NA	TRBV9	TRBJ2-7	TGTGCCAGCAGCGCCGGACAGACTAGCGGGAGTTACGAGCAGTACTTC	CASSAGQTSGSYEQYF
NA	few	TRBV30	TRBJ1-5	TGTGCCTGGAGTGTTCACAGATGGGAGCCCCAGCATTTT	CAWSVHRWEPQHF
NA	NA	TRBV13	TRBJ1-6	TGTGCCAGCAGCCTACAGGGTTCTCTGAAAGGTTCACCCCTCCACTTT	CASSLQGSLKGSPLHF
NA	few	TRBV29-1	TRBJ2-6	TGCAGCGTTAAAACGAGCTCTGGGGCCAACGTCCTGACTTTC	CSVKTSSGANVLTF
NA	once	TRBV2	TRBJ2-3	TGTGCCAGCAGTGCCGCACAATTCACAGATACGCAGTATTTT	CASSAAQFTDTQYF
TRBD1	few	TRBV29-1	TRBJ1-1	TGCAGCGTTGCGGACTACTTCGGGGACAGTGAAGCTTTCTTT	CSVADYFGDSEAFF
TRBD2	NA	TRBV11-2	TRBJ2-2	TGTGCCAGCAGCCATATACTAGCGGGAGGGCCCCGGGAGCTGTTTTTT	CASSHILAGGPRELFF
TRBD1	NA	TRBV5-1	TRBJ1-2	TGCGCCAGCAGCCCCGGACTCGACAGGGCCGGCTACACCTTC	CASSPGLDRAGYTF
TRBD2	few	TRBV29-1	TRBJ2-7	TGCAGCGTTTGGGAGGGTTCCTACGAGCAGTACTTC	CSVWEGSYEQYF
NA	few	TRBV6-6	TRBJ2-7	TGTGCCAGCAGTTACGATGGGGCCGAGCAGTACTTC	CASSYDGAEQYF
NA	few	TRBV9	TRBJ1-5	TGTGCCAGCAGCGTAGAGGGGAGGCGCAATCAGCCCCAGCATTTT	CASSVEGRRNQPQHF
NA	NA	TRBV21-1	TRBJ2-1	TGTGCCAGCAGCAAGTGCGGGGGGGCGTGCGATGAGCAGTTCTTC	CASSKCGGACDEQFF
TRBD1	few	TRBV18	TRBJ1-1	TGTGCCAGCTCACCCCTACCGGGACAGCCGATGAACACTGAAGCTTTCTTT	CASSPLPGQPMNTEAFF
TRBD1	NA	TRBV4-2	TRBJ1-6	TGTGCCAGCAGCCCCGGACAGGGAGGGGATTCACCCCTCCACTTT	CASSPGQGGDSPLHF
TRBD1	few	TRBV29-1	TRBJ1-3	TGCAGCGTAGGGGGGACAGGGAGCTCTGGAAACACCATATATTTT	CSVGGTGSSGNTIYF
TRBD2	few	TRBV28	TRBJ2-3	TGTGCCAGCAGTGAATCGGGACTAGCGAGCACAGATACGCAGTATTTT	CASSESGLASTDTQYF
NA	NA	TRBV7-9	TRBJ2-5	TGTGCCAGCAGCTTAGAATTAGCAGGGGACCAAGAGACCCAGTACTTC	CASSLELAGDQETQYF
TRBD1	few	TRBV6-5	TRBJ2-2	TGTGCCAGCCGACTCCGGGACAGCTTCACCGGGGAGCTGTTTTTT	CASRLRDSFTGELFF
NA	NA	TRBV5-1	TRBJ2-7	TGCGCCAGCAGGCCACTGGCGGCGACCCCCTACGAGCAGTACTTC	CASRPLAATPYEQYF
NA	few	TRBV28	TRBJ2-7	TGTGCCAGCAGTTTCCCGAAGAGCGAGCAGTACTTC	CASSFPKSEQYF
TRBD1	few	TRBV19	TRBJ2-6	TGTGCCAGTACGACAGGGGTTACTGGGGCCAACGTCCTGACTTTC	CASTTGVTGANVLTF
TRBD2	NA	TRBV5-1	TRBJ2-7	TGCGCCAGCAGCGCCAGACTAGCGGGAGGCCGGGGGTGGAACGAGCAGTACTTC	CASSARLAGGRGWNEQYF
NA	few	TRBV5-6	TRBJ2-5	TGTGCCAGCAGCCTCGCACAGGTGCAAGAGACCCAGTACTTC	CASSLAQVQETQYF
TRBD1	NA	TRBV9	TRBJ2-3	TGTGCCAGCAGCGCCGGGACAGGGCCCCCCGGAGATACGCAGTATTTT	CASSAGTGPPGDTQYF
NA	few	TRBV5-1	TRBJ2-1	TGCGCCAGCAGCTTCGATCTAACTAGATTCGATGAGCAGTTCTTC	CASSFDLTRFDEQFF
TRBD1	few	TRBV19	TRBJ2-4	TGTGCCAGTAGTACCCTACAGGGGTTGGGAGCCAAAAACATTCAGTACTTC	CASSTLQGLGAKNIQYF